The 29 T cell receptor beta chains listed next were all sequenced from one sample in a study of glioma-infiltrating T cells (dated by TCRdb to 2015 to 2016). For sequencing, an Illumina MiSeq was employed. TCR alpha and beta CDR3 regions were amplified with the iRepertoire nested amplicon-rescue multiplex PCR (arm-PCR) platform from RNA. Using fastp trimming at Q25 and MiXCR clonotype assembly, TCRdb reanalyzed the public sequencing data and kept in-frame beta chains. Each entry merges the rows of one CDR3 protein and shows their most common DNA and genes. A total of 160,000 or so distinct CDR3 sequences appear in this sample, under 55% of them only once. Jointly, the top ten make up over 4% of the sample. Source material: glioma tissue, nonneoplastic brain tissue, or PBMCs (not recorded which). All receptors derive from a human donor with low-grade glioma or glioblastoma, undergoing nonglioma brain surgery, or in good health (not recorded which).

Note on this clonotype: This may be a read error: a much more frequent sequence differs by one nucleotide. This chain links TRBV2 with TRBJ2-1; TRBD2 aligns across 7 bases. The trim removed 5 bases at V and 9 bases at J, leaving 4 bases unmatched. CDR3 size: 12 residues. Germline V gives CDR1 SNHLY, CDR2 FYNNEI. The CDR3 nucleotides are TGTGCCAGCAGTCCGACTAGCTGTGAGCAGTTCTTC. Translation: CASSPTSCEQFF.

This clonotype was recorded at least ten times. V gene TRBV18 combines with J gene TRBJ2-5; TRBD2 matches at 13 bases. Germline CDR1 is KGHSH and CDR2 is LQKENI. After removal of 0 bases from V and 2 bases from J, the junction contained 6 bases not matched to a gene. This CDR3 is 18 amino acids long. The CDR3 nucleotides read TGTGCCAGCTCACCACCTTCGACTAGCGGGAGGCAACAAGAGACCCAGTACTTC. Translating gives CASSPPSTSGRQQETQYF. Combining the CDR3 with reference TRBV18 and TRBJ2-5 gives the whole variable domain NAGVMQNPRHLVRRRGQEARLRCSPMKGHSHVYWYRQLPEEGLKFMVYLQKENIIDESGMPKERFSAEFPKEGPSILRIQQVVRGDSAAYFCASSPPSTSGRQQETQYFGPGTRLLVL.

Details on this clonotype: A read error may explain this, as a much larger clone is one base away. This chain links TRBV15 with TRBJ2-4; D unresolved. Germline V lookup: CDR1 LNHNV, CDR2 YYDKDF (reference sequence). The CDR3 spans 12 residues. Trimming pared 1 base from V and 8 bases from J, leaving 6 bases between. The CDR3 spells CATSRASYIQYF. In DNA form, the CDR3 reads TGTGCCACCAGCAGAGCGAGTTACATTCAGTACTTC.

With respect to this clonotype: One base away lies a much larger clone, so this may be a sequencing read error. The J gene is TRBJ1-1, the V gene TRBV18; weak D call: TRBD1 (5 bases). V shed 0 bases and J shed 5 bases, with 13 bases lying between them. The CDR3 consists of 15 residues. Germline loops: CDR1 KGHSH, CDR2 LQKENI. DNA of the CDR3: TGTGCCAGCTCACCACCGAAGGGGCCGGAAACTGAAGCTTTCTTT. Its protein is CASSPPKGPETEAFF.

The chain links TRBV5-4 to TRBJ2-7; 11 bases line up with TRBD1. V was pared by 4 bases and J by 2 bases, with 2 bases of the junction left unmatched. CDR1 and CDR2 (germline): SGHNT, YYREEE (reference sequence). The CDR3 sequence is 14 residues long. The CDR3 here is CASSGTGGTYEQYF. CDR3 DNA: TGTGCCAGCAGCGGGACAGGGGGGACCTACGAGCAGTACTTC.

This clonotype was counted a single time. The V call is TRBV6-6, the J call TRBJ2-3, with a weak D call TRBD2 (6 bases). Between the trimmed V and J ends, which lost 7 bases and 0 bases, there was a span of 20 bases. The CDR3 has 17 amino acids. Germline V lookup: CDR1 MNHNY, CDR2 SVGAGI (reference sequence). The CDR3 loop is CASNPLHGGSSTDTQYF. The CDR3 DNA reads TGTGCCAGCAATCCCCTCCACGGGGGTTCTAGCACAGATACGCAGTATTTT.

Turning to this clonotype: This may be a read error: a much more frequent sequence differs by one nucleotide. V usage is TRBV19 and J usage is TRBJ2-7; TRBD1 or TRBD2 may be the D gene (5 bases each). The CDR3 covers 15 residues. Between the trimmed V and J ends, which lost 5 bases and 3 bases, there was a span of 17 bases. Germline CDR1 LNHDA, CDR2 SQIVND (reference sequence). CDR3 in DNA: TGTGCCAGTAGTGATCACGGGACGGTGATCTACGAGCAGTACTTC. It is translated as CASSDHGTVIYEQYF.

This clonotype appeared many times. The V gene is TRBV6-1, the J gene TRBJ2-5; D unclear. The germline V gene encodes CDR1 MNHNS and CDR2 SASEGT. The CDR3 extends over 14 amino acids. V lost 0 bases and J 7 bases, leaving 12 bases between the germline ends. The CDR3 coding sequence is TGTGCCAGCAGTGAAGCGGCAGGTCTAGGGACCCAGTACTTC. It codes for CASSEAAGLGTQYF.

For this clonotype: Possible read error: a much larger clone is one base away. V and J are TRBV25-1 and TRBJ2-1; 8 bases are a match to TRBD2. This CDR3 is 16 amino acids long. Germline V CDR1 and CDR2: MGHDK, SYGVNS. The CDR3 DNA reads TGTGTCAGCAGTCCCGCACCCCCAGCGGGAGTGGATGAGCAGTTCTTC. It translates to CVSSPAPPAGVDEQFF.

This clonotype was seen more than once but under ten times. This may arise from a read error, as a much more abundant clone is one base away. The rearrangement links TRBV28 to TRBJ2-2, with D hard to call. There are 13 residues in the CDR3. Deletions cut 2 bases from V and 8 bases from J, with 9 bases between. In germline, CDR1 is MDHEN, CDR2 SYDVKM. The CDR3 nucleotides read TGTGCCAGCAGTTTAGTCCGTAAGGGGGAGCTGTTTTTT. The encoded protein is CASSLVRKGELFF.

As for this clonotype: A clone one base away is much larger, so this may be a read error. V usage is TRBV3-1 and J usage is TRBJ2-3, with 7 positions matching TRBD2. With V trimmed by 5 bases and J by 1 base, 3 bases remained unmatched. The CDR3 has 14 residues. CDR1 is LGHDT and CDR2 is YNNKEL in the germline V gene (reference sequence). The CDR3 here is CASSCSGRTDTQYF. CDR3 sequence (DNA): TGTGCCAGCAGCTGTAGCGGGCGCACAGATACGCAGTATTTT.

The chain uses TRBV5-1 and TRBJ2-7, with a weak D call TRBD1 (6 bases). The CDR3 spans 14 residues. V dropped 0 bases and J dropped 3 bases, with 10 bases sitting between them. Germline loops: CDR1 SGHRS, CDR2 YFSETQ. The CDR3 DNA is TGCGCCAGCAGCTTGGCCCAGGGGATCTACGAGCAGTACTTC. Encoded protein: CASSLAQGIYEQYF.

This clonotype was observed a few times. CDR3 region: CASSQVDDTQYF. CDR3 nucleotide sequence: TGCGCCAGCAGCCAAGTAGATGATACGCAGTATTTT. The chain is built from TRBV4-1 and TRBJ2-3; D is undetermined. This CDR3 comprises 12 residues. Germline V CDR1 and CDR2: MGHRA, YSYEKL. V was shortened by 1 base and J by 6 bases, with 5 bases between the two germline ends.

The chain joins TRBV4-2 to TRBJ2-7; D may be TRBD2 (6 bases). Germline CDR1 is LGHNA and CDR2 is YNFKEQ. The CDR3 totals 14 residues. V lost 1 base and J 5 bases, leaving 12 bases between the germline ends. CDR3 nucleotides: TGTGCCAGCAGCCAAGTGCGGGAACCCCACGAGCAGTACTTC. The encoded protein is CASSQVREPHEQYF.

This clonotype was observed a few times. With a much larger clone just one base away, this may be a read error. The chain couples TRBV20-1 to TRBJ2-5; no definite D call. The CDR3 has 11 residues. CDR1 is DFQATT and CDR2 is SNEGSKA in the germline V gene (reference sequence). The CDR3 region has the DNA TGCAGTGCTCACAAACAAGAGACCAAGTACTTC. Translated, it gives CSAHKQETKYF.

As DNA, the CDR3 is TGTGCCAGCAGCTTAGGGGGTGTAAGAGCCGGAGGCCTCAATGAGCAGTTCTTC. It is translated as CASSLGGVRAGGLNEQFF. V gene TRBV11-3 combines with J gene TRBJ2-1; a weak D match, TRBD2 (5 bases). Trimming took 1 base from V and 6 from J, leaving 22 bases between them. Germline V CDR1 and CDR2: SGHNT, YENEEA. The CDR3 sequence is 18 residues long.

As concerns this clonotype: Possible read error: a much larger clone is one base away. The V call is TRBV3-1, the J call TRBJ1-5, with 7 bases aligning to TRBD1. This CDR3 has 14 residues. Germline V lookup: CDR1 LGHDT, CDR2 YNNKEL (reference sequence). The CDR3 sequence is CASIQTDRDQPQHF. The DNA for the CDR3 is TGTGCCAGCATCCAAACAGACAGGGATCAGCCCCAGCATTTT.

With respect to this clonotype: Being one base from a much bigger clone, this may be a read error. This CDR3 reads CASSFDNYEQYF. In DNA form, the CDR3 reads TGTGCCAGCAGCTTTGATAACTACGAGCAGTACTTC. The chain carries TRBV7-2 and TRBJ2-7; D gene ambiguous. CDR1 SGHTA and CDR2 FQGNSA come from the germline V gene. CDR3 length equals 12 residues. Trimming pared 3 bases from V and 3 bases from J, leaving 6 bases between.

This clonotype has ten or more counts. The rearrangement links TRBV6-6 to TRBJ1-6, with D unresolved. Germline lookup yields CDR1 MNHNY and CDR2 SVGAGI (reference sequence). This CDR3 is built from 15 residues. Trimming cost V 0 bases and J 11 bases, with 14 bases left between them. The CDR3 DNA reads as TGTGCCAGCAGTTACTCGATCCAGATCACAACACCCCTCCACTTT. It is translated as CASSYSIQITTPLHF.

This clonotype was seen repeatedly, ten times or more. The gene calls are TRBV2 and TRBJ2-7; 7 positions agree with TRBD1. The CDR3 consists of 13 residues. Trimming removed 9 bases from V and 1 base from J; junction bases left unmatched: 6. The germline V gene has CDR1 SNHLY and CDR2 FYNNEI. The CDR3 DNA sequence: TGTGCCAGTAAGCGACAGGGTTCCTACGAGCAGTACTTC. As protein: CASKRQGSYEQYF.

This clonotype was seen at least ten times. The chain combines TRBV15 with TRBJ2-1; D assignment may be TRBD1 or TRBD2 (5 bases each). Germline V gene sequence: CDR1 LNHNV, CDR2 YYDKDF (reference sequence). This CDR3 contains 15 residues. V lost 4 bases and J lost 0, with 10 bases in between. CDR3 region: CATSKGRDSYNEQFF. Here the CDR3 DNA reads TGTGCCACCAGCAAGGGGAGAGACTCCTACAATGAGCAGTTCTTC.

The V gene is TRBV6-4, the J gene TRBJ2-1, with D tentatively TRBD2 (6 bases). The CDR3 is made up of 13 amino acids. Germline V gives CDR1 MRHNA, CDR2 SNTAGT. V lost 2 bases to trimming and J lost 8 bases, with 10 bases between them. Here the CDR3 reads CASSDESGDEQFF. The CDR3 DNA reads TGTGCCAGCAGTGACGAATCGGGGGATGAGCAGTTCTTC.

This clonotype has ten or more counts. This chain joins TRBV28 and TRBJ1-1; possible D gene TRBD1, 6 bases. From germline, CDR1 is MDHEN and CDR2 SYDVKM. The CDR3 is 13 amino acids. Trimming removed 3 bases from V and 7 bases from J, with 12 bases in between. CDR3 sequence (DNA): TGTGCCAGCAGTTTTTTGGGACACGGTGAAGCTTTCTTT. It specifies CASSFLGHGEAFF. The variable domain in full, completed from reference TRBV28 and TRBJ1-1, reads DVKVTQSSRYLVKRTGEKVFLECVQDMDHENMFWYRQDPGLGLRLIYFSYDVKMKEKGDIPEGYSVSREKKERFSLILESASTNQTSMYLCASSFLGHGEAFFGQGTRLTVV.

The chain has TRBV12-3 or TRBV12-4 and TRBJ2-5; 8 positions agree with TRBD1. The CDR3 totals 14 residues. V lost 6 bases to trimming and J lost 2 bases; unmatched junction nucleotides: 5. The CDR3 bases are TGTGCCAGCAGCCGGACAGGGCGGCAAGAGACCCAGTACTTC. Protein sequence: CASSRTGRQETQYF.

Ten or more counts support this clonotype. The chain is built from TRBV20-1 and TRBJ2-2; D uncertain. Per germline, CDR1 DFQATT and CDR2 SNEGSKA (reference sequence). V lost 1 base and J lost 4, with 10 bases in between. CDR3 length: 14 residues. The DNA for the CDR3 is TGCAGTGCTAGAGGGCCCCAAGGCACCGGGGAGCTGTTTTTT. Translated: CSARGPQGTGELFF.

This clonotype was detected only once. CDR3 bases: TGTGCCAGCAGGTCCACAAGGGGAAGTTCGGAGACCCAGTACTTC. As protein: CASRSTRGSSETQYF. This chain links TRBV12-3 or TRBV12-4 with TRBJ2-5; TRBD1 might be the D (5 bases). There are 15 residues in the CDR3. Trimming removed 6 bases from V and 5 bases from J, with 19 bases in between.

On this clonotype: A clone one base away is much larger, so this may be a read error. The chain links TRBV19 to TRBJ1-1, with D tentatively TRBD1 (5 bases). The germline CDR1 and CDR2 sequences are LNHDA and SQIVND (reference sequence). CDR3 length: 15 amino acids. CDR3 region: CASRIFQGEGTEAFF. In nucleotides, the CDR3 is TGTGCCAGTCGTATATTTCAGGGTGAGGGCACTGAAGCTTTCTTT.

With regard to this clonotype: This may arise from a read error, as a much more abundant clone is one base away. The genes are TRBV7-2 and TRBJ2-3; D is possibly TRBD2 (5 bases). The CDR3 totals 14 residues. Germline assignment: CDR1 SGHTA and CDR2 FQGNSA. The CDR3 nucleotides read TGTGCCAGCAGGTCAAACAGCGAGGGCGATACGAAGTATTTT. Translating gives CASRSNSEGDTKYF. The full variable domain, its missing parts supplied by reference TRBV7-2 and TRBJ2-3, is GAGVSQSPSNKVTEKGKDVELRCDPISGHTALYWYRQSLGQGLEFLIYFQGNSAPDKSGLPSDRFSAERTGGSVSTLTIQRTQQEDSAVYLCASRSNSEGDTKYFGPGTRLTVL.

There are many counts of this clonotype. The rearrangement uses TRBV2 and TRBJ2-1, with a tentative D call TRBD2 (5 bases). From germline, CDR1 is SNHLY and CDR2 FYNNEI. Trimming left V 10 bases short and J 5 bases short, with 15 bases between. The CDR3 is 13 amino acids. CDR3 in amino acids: CATKDSYDNEQFF. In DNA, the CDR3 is TGTGCCACCAAGGACTCGTATGACAATGAGCAGTTCTTC.